This T cell receptor (beta chain) was observed in a study of read filtering for tumor transcriptome and immune sequencing. In the study overall: By R-ISS, stages I, II and III held approximately 8, 16 and 7 patients. IR-seq gave about 4.05 to 11 million TCR reads per sample; RNA-seq gave roughly 80 to 1273.

This clonotype was counted many times. Molecular barcoded adaptors covering alpha/delta and beta/gamma chains were used on approximately 440 ng RNA. Using its own MiXCR run on the reads, TCRdb lists one record per CDR3 protein. The data show roughly 46,000 distinct CDR3 sequences, with about an eighth seen just once and roughly 15% held by the top ten. The CDR3 extends over 14 amino acids. In germline, CDR1 is MNHEY, CDR2 SVGAGI. Trimming at V came to 6 bases and at J to 4 bases, leaving 6 bases not matched to a gene. The sample comprised a population of CD138-negative cells sorted from bone marrow. This sequence was found in a donor aged 40 or older with multiple myeloma. J is TRBJ1-3 and V is TRBV6-5; TRBD1 matches 7 bases. The CDR3 protein is CASRQGLHGNTIYF. CDR3 coding DNA: TGTGCCAGCAGACAGGGGTTACACGGAAACACCATATATTTT.